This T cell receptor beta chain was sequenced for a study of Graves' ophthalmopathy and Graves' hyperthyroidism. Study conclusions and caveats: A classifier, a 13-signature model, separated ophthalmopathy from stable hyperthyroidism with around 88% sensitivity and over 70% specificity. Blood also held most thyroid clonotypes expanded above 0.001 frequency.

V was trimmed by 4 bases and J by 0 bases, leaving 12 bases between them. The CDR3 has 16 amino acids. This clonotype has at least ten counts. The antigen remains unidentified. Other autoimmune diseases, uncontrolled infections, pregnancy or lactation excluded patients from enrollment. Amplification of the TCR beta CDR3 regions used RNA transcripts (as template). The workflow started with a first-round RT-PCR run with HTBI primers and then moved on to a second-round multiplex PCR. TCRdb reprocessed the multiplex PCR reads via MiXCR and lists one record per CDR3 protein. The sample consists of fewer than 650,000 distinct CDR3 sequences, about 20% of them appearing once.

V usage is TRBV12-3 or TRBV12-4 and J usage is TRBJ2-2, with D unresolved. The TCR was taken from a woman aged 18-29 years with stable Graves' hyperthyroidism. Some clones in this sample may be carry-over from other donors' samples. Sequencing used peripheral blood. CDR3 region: CASSYPRGTNTGELFF. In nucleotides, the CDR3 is TGTGCCAGCAGTTACCCCCGTGGGACGAACACCGGGGAGCTGTTTTTT.